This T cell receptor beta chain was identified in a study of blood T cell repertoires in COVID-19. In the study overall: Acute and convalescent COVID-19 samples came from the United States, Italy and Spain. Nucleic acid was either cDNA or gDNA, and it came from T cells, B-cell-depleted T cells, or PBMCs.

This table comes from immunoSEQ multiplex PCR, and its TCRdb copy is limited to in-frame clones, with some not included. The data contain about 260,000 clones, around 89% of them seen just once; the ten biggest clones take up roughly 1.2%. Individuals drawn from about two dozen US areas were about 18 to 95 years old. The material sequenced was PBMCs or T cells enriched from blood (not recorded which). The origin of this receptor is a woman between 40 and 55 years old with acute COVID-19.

The CDR3 region has the DNA TGCGCCAGCAGCAAACAGGAGGGGAACACTGAAGCTTTCTTT. This gives the protein CASSKQEGNTEAFF. V is TRBV4-1 and J is TRBJ1-1; D may be TRBD1 (5 bases). CDR1 and CDR2 (germline): MGHRA, YSYEKL. This CDR3 region has 14 residues. V lost 5 bases, J lost 1 base, and 11 bases lay in between.